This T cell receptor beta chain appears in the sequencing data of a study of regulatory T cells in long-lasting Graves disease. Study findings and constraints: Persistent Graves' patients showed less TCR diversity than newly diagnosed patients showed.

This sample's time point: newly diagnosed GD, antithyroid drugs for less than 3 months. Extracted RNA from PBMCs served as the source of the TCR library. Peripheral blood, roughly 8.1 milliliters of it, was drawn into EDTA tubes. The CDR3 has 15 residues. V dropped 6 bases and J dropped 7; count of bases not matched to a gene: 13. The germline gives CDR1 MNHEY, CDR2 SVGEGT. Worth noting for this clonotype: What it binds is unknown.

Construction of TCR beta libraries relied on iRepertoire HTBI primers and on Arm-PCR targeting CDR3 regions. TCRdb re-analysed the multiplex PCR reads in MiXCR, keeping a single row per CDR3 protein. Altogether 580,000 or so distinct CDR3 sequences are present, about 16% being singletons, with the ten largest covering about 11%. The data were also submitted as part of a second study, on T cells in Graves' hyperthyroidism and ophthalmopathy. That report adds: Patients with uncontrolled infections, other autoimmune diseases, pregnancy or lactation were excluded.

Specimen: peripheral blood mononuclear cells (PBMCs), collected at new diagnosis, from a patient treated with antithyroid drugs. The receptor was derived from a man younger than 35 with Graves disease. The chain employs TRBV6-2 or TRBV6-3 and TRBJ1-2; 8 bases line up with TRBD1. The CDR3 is CASRTPGGQGGGYTF. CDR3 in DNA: TGTGCCAGCAGAACCCCTGGAGGACAGGGAGGTGGCTACACCTTC.